The clone carrying this T cell receptor beta chain has a count of ten or more. Its specificity is unknown. Production of TCR cDNA was by 5'RACE template switching, which also added a universal primer site and UMIs. MiXCR, run by TCRdb on the 5' RACE reads, gives a single entry per CDR3 protein. Of more than 200,000 distinct CDR3 sequences in the sample, 3.6% are singletons; the top ten hold 15% to 20%. The data derive from a study of T cells after yellow fever vaccination. Broader study findings: Subsequent booster samples again held most clones from primary vaccination (nearly 98% CD4, roughly 90% CD8). A small proportion of clonotypes was detected in both the CD4 and CD8 compartments. Researchers report a weaker secondary response that nonetheless peaked faster, day 5 versus 15.

Germline V gene data show CDR1 as LGHNA and CDR2 as YSLEER. The CDR3 has 15 residues. The J segment lost 4 bases and the V segment lost 1 base, leaving 0 bases of the junction unmatched. This sequence was found in a young man who received the YFV17D yellow fever vaccine. Sequences were derived from PBMCs, sampled 15 days after the yellow fever booster vaccination. The chain links TRBV4-3 to TRBJ2-3; 12 bases agree with TRBD2. CDR3 sequence reads: CASSQGTSGADTQYF. DNA of the CDR3: TGCGCCAGCAGCCAAGGGACTAGCGGGGCAGATACGCAGTATTTT.